The sequence of this T cell receptor beta chain was determined in a study of T-cell memory formation after mild COVID-19. About the research overall: TCR clusters were mostly donor specific.

CDR1 is MGHRA, CDR2 YSYEKL, per germline. V shed 2 bases and J shed 0 bases, with 8 bases lying between them. The CDR3 length is 15 residues. TCRdb used MiXCR to reprocess the 5' RACE reads, holding one entry per CDR3 protein. The data contain some 340,000 distinct CDR3 sequences, 13% of them singletons. As concerns this clonotype: Its antigen remains unknown.

Overall study results and limits: Contracting clones from day 15 to 85 had balanced CD4/CD8; later expanders favoured CD4+. The CD4+ clones that contracted clustered mainly within CM and EM, and the CD8+ clones concentrated in EMRA.

The specimen sequenced was PBMCs or a T cell subset sorted from them (not recorded which). The chain employs TRBV4-1 and TRBJ1-5, with D tentatively TRBD1 (5 bases). This receptor was identified in a man younger than 35 who had mild COVID-19 (a few samples of this study predate the infection). Cell type and time point are not known. CDR3 residues: CASSQRDVSNQPQHF. The CDR3 DNA is TGCGCCAGCAGCCAACGGGACGTTAGCAATCAGCCCCAGCATTTT.